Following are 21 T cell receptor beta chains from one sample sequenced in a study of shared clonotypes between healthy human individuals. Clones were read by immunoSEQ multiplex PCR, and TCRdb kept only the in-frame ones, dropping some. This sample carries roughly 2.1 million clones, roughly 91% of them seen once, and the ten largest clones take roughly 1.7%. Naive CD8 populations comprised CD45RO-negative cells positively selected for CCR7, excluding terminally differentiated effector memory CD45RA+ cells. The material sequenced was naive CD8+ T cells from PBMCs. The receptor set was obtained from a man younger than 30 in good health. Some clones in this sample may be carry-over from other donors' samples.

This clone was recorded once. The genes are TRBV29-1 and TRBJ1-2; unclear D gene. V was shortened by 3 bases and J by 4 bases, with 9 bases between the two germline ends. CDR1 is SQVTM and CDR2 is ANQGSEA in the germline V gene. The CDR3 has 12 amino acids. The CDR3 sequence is CSVEDGLYGYTF. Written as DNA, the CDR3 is TGCAGCGTTGAGGACGGTCTCTATGGCTACACCTTC.

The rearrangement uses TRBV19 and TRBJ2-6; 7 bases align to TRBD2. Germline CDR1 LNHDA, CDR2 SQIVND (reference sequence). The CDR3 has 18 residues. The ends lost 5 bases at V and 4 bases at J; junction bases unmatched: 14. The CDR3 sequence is CASSARLAGYDGANVLTF. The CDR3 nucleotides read TGTGCCAGTAGTGCAAGACTAGCTGGGTATGACGGGGCCAACGTCCTGACTTTC. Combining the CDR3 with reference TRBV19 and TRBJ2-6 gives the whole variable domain DGGITQSPKYLFRKEGQNVTLSCEQNLNHDAMYWYRQDPGQGLRLIYYSQIVNDFQKGDIAEGYSVSREKKESFPLTVTSAQKNPTAFYLCASSARLAGYDGANVLTFGAGSRLTVL.

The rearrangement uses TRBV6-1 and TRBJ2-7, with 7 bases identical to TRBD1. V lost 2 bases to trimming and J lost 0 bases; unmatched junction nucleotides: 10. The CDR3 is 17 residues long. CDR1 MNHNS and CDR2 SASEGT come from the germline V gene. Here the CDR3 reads CASSEWTGPGGSYEQYF. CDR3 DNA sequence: TGTGCCAGCAGTGAATGGACGGGGCCAGGGGGCTCCTACGAGCAGTACTTC.

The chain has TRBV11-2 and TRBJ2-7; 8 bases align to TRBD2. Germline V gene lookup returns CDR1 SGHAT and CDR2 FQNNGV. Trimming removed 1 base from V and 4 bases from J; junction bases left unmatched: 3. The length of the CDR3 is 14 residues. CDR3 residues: CASSLVGTSYEQYF. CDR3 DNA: TGTGCCAGCAGCTTAGTTGGGACTAGTTACGAGCAGTACTTC. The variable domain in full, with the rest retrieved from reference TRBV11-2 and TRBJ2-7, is EAGVAQSPRYKIIEKRQSVAFWCNPISGHATLYWYQQILGQGPKLLIQFQNNGVVDDSQLPKDRFSAERLKGVDSTLKIQPAKLEDSAVYLCASSLVGTSYEQYFGPGTRLTVT.

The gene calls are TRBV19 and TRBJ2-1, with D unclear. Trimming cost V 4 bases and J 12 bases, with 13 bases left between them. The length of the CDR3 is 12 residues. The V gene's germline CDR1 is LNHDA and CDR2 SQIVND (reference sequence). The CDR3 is CASSNISSRQFF. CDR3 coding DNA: TGTGCCAGTAGTAACATTTCGAGTCGGCAGTTCTTC.

CDR3 nucleotides: TGTGCCAGCAGCTTAGGGGATCAGCTCTACGAGCAGTACTTC. It is translated as CASSLGDQLYEQYF. The rearrangement joins TRBV11-2 to TRBJ2-7; D uncertain. Per germline, CDR1 SGHAT and CDR2 FQNNGV. CDR3 length equals 14 residues. V was clipped by 1 base and J by 3 bases, with 10 bases between them.

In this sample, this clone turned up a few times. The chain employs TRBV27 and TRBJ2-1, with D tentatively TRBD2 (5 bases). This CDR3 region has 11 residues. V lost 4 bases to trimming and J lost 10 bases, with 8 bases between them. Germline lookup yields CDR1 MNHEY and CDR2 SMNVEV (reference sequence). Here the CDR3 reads CASSSDWEQFF. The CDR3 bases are TGTGCCAGCAGTTCGGACTGGGAGCAGTTCTTC.

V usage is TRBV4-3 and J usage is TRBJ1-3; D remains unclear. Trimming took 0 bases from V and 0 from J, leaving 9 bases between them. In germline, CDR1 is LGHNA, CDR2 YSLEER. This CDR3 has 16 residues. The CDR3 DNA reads TGCGCCAGCAGCCAAGATTTAGGAGGCTCTGGAAACACCATATATTTT. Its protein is CASSQDLGGSGNTIYF.

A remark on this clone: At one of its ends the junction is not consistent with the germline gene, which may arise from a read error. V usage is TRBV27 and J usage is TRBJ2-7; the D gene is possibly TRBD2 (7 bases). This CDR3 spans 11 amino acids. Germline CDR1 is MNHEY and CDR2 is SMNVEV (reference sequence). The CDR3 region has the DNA TGTGCCAGCAGTGTCCCCGGGGGGCCATCCTTC. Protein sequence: CASSVPGGPSF.

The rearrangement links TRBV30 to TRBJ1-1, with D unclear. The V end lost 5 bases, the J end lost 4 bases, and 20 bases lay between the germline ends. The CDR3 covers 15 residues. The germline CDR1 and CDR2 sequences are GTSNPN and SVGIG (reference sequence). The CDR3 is CAWGVRTPWGTEAFF. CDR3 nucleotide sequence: TGTGCCTGGGGAGTACGGACCCCTTGGGGCACTGAAGCTTTCTTT.

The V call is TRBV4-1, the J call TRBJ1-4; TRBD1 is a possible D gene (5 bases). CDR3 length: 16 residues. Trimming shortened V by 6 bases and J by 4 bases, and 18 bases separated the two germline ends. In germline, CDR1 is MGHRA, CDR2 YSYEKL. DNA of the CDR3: TGCGCCAGCAGACCTAAGACCCAGGGTTATAATGAAAAACTGTTTTTT. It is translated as CASRPKTQGYNEKLFF.

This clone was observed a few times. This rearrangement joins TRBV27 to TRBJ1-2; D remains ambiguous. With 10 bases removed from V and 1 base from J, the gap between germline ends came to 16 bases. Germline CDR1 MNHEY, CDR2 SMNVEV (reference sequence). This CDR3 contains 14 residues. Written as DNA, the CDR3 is TGTGCCACCAAAAAGTCCCCAAGTAACTATGGCTACACCTTC. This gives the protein CATKKSPSNYGYTF.

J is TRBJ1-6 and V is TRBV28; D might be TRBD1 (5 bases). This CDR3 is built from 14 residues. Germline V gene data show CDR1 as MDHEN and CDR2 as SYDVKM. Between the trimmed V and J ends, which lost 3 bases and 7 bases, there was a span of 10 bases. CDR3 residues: CASSFEGLNSPLHF. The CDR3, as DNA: TGTGCCAGCAGTTTTGAGGGGTTAAATTCACCCCTCCACTTT. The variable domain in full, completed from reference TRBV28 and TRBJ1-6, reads DVKVTQSSRYLVKRTGEKVFLECVQDMDHENMFWYRQDPGLGLRLIYFSYDVKMKEKGDIPEGYSVSREKKERFSLILESASTNQTSMYLCASSFEGLNSPLHFGNGTRLTVT.

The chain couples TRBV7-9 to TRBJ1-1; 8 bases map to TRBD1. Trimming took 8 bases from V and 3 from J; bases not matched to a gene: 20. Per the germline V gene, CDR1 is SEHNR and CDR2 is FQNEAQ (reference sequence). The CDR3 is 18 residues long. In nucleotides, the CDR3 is TGTGCCAGCCTTATAGTCGGCAGGGGGCGCGTGAAGGACACTGAAGCTTTCTTT. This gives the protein CASLIVGRGRVKDTEAFF.

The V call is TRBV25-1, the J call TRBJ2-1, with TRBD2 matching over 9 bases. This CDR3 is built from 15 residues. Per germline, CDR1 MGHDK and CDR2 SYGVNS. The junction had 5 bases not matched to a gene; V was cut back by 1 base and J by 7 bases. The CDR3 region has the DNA TGTGCCAGCAGTGAATCATTAGCGGGAGTTAATGAGCAGTTCTTC. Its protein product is CASSESLAGVNEQFF.

The CDR3 loop is CASSLLLQLYNEQFF. The CDR3 nucleotides are TGTGCCAGCAGCTTACTGCTTCAGCTATACAATGAGCAGTTCTTC. J is TRBJ2-1 and V is TRBV7-9, with unresolved D. V gave up 2 bases and J gave up 4 bases, with 12 bases separating them. Germline V lookup: CDR1 SEHNR, CDR2 FQNEAQ (reference sequence). CDR3 length: 15 residues.

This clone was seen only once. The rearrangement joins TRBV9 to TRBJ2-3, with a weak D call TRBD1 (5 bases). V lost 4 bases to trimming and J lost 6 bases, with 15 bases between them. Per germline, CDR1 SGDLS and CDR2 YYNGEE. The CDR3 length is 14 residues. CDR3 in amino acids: CASSLYRHRDTQYF. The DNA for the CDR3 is TGTGCCAGCAGCCTTTACCGGCACAGGGATACGCAGTATTTT.

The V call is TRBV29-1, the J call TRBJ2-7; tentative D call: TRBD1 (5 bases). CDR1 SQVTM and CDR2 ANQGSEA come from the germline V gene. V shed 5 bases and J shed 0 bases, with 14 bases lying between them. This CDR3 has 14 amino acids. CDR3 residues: CSVKGWGYSYEQYF. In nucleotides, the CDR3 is TGCAGCGTTAAAGGGTGGGGCTACTCCTACGAGCAGTACTTC.

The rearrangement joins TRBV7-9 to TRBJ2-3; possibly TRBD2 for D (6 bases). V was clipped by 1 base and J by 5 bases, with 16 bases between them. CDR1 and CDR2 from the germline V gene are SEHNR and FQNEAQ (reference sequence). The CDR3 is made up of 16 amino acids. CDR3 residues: CASSLVRDHRKDTQYF. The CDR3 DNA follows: TGTGCCAGCAGCTTAGTGCGGGACCACCGGAAAGATACGCAGTATTTT.

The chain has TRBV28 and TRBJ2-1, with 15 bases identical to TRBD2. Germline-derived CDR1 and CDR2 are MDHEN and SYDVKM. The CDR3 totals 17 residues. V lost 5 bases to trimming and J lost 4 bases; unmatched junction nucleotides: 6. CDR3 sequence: CASSAGTSGRSYNEQFF. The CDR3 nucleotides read TGTGCCAGCAGTGCCGGGACTAGCGGGAGGAGTTACAATGAGCAGTTCTTC.

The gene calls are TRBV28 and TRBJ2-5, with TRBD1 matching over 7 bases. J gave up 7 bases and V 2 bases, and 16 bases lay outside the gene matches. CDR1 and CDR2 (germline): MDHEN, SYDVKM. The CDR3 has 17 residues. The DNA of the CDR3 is TGTGCCAGCAGTTTACCCCGACAGGGCGCGATAGTCGGGACCCAGTACTTC. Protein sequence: CASSLPRQGAIVGTQYF. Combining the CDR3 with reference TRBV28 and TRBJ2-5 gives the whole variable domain DVKVTQSSRYLVKRTGEKVFLECVQDMDHENMFWYRQDPGLGLRLIYFSYDVKMKEKGDIPEGYSVSREKKERFSLILESASTNQTSMYLCASSLPRQGAIVGTQYFGPGTRLLVL.